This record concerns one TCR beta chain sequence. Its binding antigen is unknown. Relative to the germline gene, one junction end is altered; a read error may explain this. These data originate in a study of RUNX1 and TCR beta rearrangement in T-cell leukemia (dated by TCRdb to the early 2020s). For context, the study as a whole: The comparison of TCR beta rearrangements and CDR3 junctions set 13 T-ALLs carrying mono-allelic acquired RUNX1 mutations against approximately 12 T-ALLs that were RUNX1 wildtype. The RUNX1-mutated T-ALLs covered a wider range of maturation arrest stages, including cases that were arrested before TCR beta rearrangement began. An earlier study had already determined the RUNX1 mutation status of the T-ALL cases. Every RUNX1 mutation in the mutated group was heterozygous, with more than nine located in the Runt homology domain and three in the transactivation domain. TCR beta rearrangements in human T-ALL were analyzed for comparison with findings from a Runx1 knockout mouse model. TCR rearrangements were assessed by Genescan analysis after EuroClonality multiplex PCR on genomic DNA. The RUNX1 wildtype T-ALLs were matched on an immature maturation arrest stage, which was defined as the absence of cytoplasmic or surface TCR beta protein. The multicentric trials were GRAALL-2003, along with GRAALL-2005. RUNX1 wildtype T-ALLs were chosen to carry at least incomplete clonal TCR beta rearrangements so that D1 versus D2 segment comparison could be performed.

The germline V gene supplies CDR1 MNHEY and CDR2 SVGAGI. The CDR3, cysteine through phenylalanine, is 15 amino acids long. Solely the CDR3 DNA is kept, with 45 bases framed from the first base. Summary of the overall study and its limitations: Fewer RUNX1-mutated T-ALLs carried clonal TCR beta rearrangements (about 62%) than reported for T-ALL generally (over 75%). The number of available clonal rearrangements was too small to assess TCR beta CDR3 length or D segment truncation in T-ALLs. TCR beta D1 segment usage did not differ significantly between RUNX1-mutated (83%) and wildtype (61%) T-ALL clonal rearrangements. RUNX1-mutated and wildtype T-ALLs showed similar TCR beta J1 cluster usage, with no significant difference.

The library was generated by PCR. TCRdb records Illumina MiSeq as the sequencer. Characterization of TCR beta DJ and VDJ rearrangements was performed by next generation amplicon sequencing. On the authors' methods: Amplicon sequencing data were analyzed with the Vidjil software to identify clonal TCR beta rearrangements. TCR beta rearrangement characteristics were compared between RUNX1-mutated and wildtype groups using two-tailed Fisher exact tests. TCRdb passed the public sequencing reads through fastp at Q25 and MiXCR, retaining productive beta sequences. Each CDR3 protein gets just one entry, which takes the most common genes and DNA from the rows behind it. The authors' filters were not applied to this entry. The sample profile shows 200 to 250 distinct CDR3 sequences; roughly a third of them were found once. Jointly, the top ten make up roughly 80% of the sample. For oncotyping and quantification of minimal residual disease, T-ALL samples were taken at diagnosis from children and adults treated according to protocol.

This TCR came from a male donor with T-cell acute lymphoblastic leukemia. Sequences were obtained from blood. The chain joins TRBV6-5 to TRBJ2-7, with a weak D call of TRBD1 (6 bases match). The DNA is TGTTCCCGCCGCGTAGGCCAGGGGCGTCCCTGCGAGCCGTACTTC. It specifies CSRRVGQGRPCEPYF.